This T cell receptor (beta chain) was profiled in a study of beta chain features in type 1 diabetes. Trimming shortened V by 6 bases and J by 4 bases, and 15 bases separated the two germline ends. The CDR3 is made up of 14 amino acids. Germline CDR1 and CDR2: MDHEN and SYDVKM. Averaging roughly 120 mL, one heparinised blood draw was given by each donor. Comment on this clone: Its target is unknown.

Overall study findings and caveats: Within each of all four CD4+ subsets, Type 1 diabetes patients had TCRB CDR3s that were moderately but significantly shorter. Equally in patients and controls, PCR might preferentially amplify shorter templates.

Expressed TCRB transcripts were sequenced, since all the RNA that had been isolated was reverse transcribed. TCRdb's table, derived via immunoSEQ multiplex PCR, lists solely in-frame clones and lacks some. The data show about 700,000 clones, with about an eighth seen just once and 0.022% held by the top ten. The sequenced sample was naive CD4+ T cells from blood. The chain is built from TRBV28 and TRBJ1-1; D gene uncertain. This sequence was found in a young man with type 1 diabetes. CDR3 nucleotide sequence: TGTGCCAGCAGCGCCCCGGCGCGTGGCACTGAAGCTTTCTTT. Protein: CASSAPARGTEAFF.